This T cell receptor beta chain appears in the sequencing data of a study of CD4 and CD8 cells across lung adenocarcinoma regions. V gave up 0 bases and J gave up 5 bases, with 8 bases separating them. The CDR3 contains 13 residues. In germline, CDR1 is MNHEY, CDR2 SVGAGI. TCRdb reprocessed the PCR reads via MiXCR and lists one record per CDR3 protein. The sample records around 2,000 distinct CDR3 sequences, more than 60% being singletons. Donors had localized lung adenocarcinoma, a non-small cell lung cancer. The source is a female donor with lung adenocarcinoma. The CD4 and CD8 labels of this study may be unreliable. Sequenced material: CD4+ T cells from the margin of a lung tumor. The rearrangement uses TRBV6-5 and TRBJ2-7; D is undetermined. The CDR3 nucleotides read TGTGCCAGCAGTTACTCTTATTTGGACGAGCAGTACTTC. Translation: CASSYSYLDEQYF.